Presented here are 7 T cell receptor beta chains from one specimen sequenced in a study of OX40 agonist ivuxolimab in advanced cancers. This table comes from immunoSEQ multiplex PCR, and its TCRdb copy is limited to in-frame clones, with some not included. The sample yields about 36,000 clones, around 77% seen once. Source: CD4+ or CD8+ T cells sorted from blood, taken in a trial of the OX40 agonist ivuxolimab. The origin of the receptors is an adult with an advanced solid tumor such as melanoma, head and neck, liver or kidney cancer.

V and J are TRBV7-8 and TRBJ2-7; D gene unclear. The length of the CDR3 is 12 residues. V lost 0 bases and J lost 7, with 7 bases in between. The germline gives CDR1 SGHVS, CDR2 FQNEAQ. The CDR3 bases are TGTGCCAGCAGCTTAGCGCTGGGGGAGCAGTACTTC. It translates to CASSLALGEQYF.

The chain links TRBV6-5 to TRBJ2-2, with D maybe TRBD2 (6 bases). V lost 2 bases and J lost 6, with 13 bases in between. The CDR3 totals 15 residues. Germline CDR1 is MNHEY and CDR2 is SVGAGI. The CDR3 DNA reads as TGTGCCAGCAGTTACCACGATTGGGGGGCCGGGGAGCTGTTTTTT. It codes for CASSYHDWGAGELFF.

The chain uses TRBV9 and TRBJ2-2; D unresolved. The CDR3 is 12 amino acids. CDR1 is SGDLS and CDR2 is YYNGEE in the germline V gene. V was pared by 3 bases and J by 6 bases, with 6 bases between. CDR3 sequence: CASSALAGELFF. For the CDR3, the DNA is TGTGCCAGCAGCGCCCTGGCCGGGGAGCTGTTTTTT. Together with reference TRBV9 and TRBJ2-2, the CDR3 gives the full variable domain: DSGVTQTPKHLITATGQRVTLRCSPRSGDLSVYWYQQSLDQGLQFLIQYYNGEERAKGNILERFSAQQFPDLHSELNLSSLELGDSALYFCASSALAGELFFGEGSRLTVL.

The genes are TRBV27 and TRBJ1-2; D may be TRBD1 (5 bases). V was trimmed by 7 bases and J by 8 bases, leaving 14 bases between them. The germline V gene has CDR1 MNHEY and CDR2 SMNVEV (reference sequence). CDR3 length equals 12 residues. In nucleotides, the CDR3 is TGTGCCAGCACTCGACCCGGGGGGGGCTACACCTTC. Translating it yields CASTRPGGGYTF.

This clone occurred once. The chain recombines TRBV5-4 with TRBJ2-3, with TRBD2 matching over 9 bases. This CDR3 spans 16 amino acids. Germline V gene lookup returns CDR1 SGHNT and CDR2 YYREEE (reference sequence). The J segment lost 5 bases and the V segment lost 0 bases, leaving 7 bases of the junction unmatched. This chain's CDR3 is CASSLDGGGAGDTQYF. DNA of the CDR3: TGTGCCAGCAGCTTGGATGGCGGGGGGGCAGGAGATACGCAGTATTTT.

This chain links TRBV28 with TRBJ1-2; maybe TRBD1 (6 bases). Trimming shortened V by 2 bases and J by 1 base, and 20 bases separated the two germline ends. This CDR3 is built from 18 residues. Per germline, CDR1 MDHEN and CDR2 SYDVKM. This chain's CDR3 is CASSLGFYSGTLNYGYTF. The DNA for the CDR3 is TGTGCCAGCAGTTTAGGGTTCTACTCCGGGACACTTAACTATGGCTACACCTTC.

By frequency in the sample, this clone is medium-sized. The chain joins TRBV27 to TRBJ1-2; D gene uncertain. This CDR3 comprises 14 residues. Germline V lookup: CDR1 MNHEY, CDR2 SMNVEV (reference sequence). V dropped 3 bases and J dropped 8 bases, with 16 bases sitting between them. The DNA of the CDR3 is TGTGCCAGCAGTTTGTCGGGTCTAACTATCGGCTACACCTTC. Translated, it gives CASSLSGLTIGYTF.